These T cell receptor beta chains were read from a single sample in a study of blood T cells in healthy people across ages. Via MiXCR, TCRdb re-called the 5' RACE reads, giving one row per CDR3 protein. The data show around 800,000 distinct CDR3 sequences, around 24% seen once. Another study also made use of these data, one on T cells of mothers and their children.

The sample consisted of blood. These receptors were collected from a boy younger than 18 in good health. Each CDR3 is given with its conserved first and last residue. The D gene is left open where the match is weak. Size is omitted from some rows. Given values are once, few, many or a class for expanded clones.

abundance	j_gene	d_gene	v_gene	CDR3nt	CDR3aa
few	TRBJ1-3	.	TRBV7-6	TGTGCCAGCAGCTTCGGAATGTACTCTGGAAACACCATATATTTT	CASSFGMYSGNTIYF
.	TRBJ2-5	TRBD1	TRBV7-9	TGTGCCAGCAGCTACACAGGGGTGCAAAGAGAGACCCAGTACTTC	CASSYTGVQRETQYF
.	TRBJ2-5	.	TRBV6-2/TRBV6-3	TGTGCCAGCAGTAATGTCGGGGAGACCCAGTACTTC	CASSNVGETQYF
.	TRBJ2-1	.	TRBV6-5	TGTGCCAGCAGTGCAGACAGGAACAACAATGAGCAGTTCTTC	CASSADRNNNEQFF
.	TRBJ2-4	TRBD1	TRBV7-9	TGTGCCAGCAGCTCCCGAACAGGGGAGATCTACATTCAGTACTTC	CASSSRTGEIYIQYF
.	TRBJ1-6	.	TRBV5-1	TGCGCCAGCGGAAGGGGTGGGGGAGAATCACCCCTCCACTTT	CASGRGGGESPLHF
few	TRBJ1-4	.	TRBV5-1	TGCGCCAGCAGCGGGGACACCTCTAATGAAAAACTGTTTTTT	CASSGDTSNEKLFF
.	TRBJ2-1	.	TRBV6-1	TGTGCCAGCAGATGGAACGTCCAGGGACTGGGGGATGACGCCTACAATGAGCAGTTCTTC	CASRWNVQGLGDDAYNEQFF
.	TRBJ1-4	.	TRBV4-1	TGCGCCAGCAGCCAAGGGCCGGCGGGGGGAAATGAAAAACTGTTTTTT	CASSQGPAGGNEKLFF
many	TRBJ2-7	.	TRBV5-1	TGCGCCAGCAGCTTGGCCGGCGGCGCCTACGAGCAGTACTTC	CASSLAGGAYEQYF
.	TRBJ2-5	.	TRBV21-1	TGTGCCAGCAGCAGGTTCGAGACTAGGGAAGAGACCCAGTACTTC	CASSRFETREETQYF
few	TRBJ2-2	TRBD1	TRBV6-1	TGTGCCAACCGTCGACAGGGGCCAAACACCGGGGAGCTGTTTTTT	CANRRQGPNTGELFF
few	TRBJ1-3	.	TRBV4-1	TGCGCCAGCAGCCCATCCTCAGCGTTAGGAAACACCATATATTTT	CASSPSSALGNTIYF
.	TRBJ1-1	.	TRBV5-1	TGCGCCAGCAGCCAGTGGGCGAACACTGAAGCTTTCTTT	CASSQWANTEAFF
.	TRBJ2-1	TRBD2	TRBV12-3/TRBV12-4	TGTGCCAGCAGTCCGCGAGCGGGGGTCCTCTTTGATGAGCAGTTCTTC	CASSPRAGVLFDEQFF
.	TRBJ2-3	TRBD1	TRBV20-1	TGCAGTGCGTGGACAGGCGAATCCACAGATACGCAGTATTTT	CSAWTGESTDTQYF
once	TRBJ1-4	.	TRBV12-3/TRBV12-4	TGTGCCAGCAGTTTAAGAAGGAGCGCAACTAATGAAAAACTGTTTTTT	CASSLRRSATNEKLFF
.	TRBJ1-4	.	TRBV7-9	TGTGCCAGCAGCTTACGGTGGGGACGAACTCCACATGAAAAACTGTTTTTT	CASSLRWGRTPHEKLFF
few	TRBJ2-3	TRBD1	TRBV2	TGTGCCAGCAGTGTAGAGGGACAGGGGGCCACAGATACGCAGTATTTT	CASSVEGQGATDTQYF
.	TRBJ1-3	.	TRBV27	TGTGCCAGCAGCTTTGGGTCAGGGACTGGAAACACCATATATTTT	CASSFGSGTGNTIYF
few	TRBJ1-3	.	TRBV5-4	TGTGCCAGCAGCTTGGACATGAGCTCTGGAAACACCATATATTTT	CASSLDMSSGNTIYF
.	TRBJ2-7	.	TRBV5-1	TGCGCCAGCAGCTTCAAGGTTTCAGGGTCCTACGAGCAGTACTTC	CASSFKVSGSYEQYF
.	TRBJ2-7	.	TRBV12-3/TRBV12-4	TGTGCCAGCAGTTCCAGGGTGGAAGAGCAGTACTTC	CASSSRVEEQYF
.	TRBJ2-3	.	TRBV7-9	TGTGCCAGCAGCCCCAGATCAGATACGCAGTATTTT	CASSPRSDTQYF
few	TRBJ2-7	.	TRBV5-1	TGCGCCAGCAGCCCGGGGAGGCCCTACGAGCAGTACTTC	CASSPGRPYEQYF
.	TRBJ1-2	.	TRBV12-3/TRBV12-4	TGTGCCAGCAGTTTAGCCCGGGGTGGTGGCTACACCTTC	CASSLARGGGYTF
.	TRBJ2-7	TRBD2	TRBV6-6	TGTGCCAGCAGTGCGACCTGGGAGGGGCACTACGAGCAGTACTTC	CASSATWEGHYEQYF
few	TRBJ2-7	TRBD2	TRBV5-1	TGCGCCAGCAGCAGAGTACTAGCGGGGGGGCCCAGCAACGAGCAGTACTTC	CASSRVLAGGPSNEQYF
few	TRBJ1-2	.	TRBV20-1	TGCAGTGTAGGGGGCTACACCTTC	CSVGGYTF
few	TRBJ1-6	.	TRBV20-1	TGCAGTGCTAGTGGCAGGGTGTGGAATTCACCCCTCCACTTT	CSASGRVWNSPLHF
.	TRBJ2-1	TRBD2	TRBV7-2	TGTGCCAGCAGCTTACACGGGAGGGCCGGGAGTGAGCAGTTCTTC	CASSLHGRAGSEQFF
few	TRBJ2-1	TRBD2	TRBV6-5	TGTGCCAGCAGTCGCCCGGGGGGGACCTACAATGAGCAGTTCTTC	CASSRPGGTYNEQFF
few	TRBJ2-7	TRBD1	TRBV15	TGTGCCACCAGCAGACTCCCGCCCGGGACAGAAGTATACGAGCAGTACTTC	CATSRLPPGTEVYEQYF
.	TRBJ1-5	.	TRBV27	TGTGCCAGCAGTACGGACGTACAGGAGCAGCCCCAGCATTTT	CASSTDVQEQPQHF
few	TRBJ2-7	TRBD1	TRBV2	TGTGCCAGCAGTTTTAGCCCCGACAGGGGGACCTACGAGCAGTACTTC	CASSFSPDRGTYEQYF
few	TRBJ1-2	TRBD1	TRBV3-1	TGTGCCAGCAGCCCCTCGGAAGGGGGCGCAGATGGCTACACCTTC	CASSPSEGGADGYTF
few	TRBJ2-5	TRBD2	TRBV4-2	TGTGCCAGCAGCCAAGGGGGAGCGGGGGGGCAAGAGACCCAGTACTTC	CASSQGGAGGQETQYF
few	TRBJ2-7	.	TRBV5-1	TGCGCCAGCAGCTTGGTGACGGGCCTGGGGGAGCAGTACTTC	CASSLVTGLGEQYF
few	TRBJ2-5	.	TRBV28	TGTGCCAGCAGTTTAGGAGGGGGACGTAGAGAGACCCAGTACTTC	CASSLGGGRRETQYF
.	TRBJ2-1	.	TRBV20-1	TGCAGTGCTAGAGATCGCACAGGTTACGCCTACAATGAGCAGTTCTTC	CSARDRTGYAYNEQFF
.	TRBJ2-1	.	TRBV29-1	TGCAGCGCCGCTGGGGTTGAGCCCCAGTTCTTC	CSAAGVEPQFF
few	TRBJ1-6	TRBD1	TRBV28	TGTGCCAGCAGTTTTCCCGGGACAGAGACCTATAATTCACCCCTCCACTTT	CASSFPGTETYNSPLHF
.	TRBJ2-1	TRBD2	TRBV12-3/TRBV12-4	TGTGCCAGCAGTCTAGCGGGGGCAGGGGGCAATGAGCAGTTCTTC	CASSLAGAGGNEQFF
.	TRBJ2-7	TRBD1	TRBV6-6	TGTGCCAGCAGTTTAATAGGGACAGCCTCCTACGAGCAGTACTTC	CASSLIGTASYEQYF
.	TRBJ1-1	.	TRBV30	TGTGCCTGGAGTGTAAGGGGGACTGAAGCTTTCTTT	CAWSVRGTEAFF
few	TRBJ2-2	.	TRBV21-1	TGTGCCAGCAGCCCTCGAACCCCAGGGGCCGGGGAGCTGTTTTTT	CASSPRTPGAGELFF
.	TRBJ2-7	.	TRBV5-1	TGCGCCAGCAGCTTGGTGGGGGGCCGGGACGAGCAGTACTTC	CASSLVGGRDEQYF
many	TRBJ2-3	TRBD2	TRBV14	TGTGCCAGCAGCCAAGATCCCCGGTACGAGGGTAGCGGGAGAAGCACAGATACGCAGTATTTT	CASSQDPRYEGSGRSTDTQYF
.	TRBJ1-4	.	TRBV7-9	TGTGCCAGCAGCCGGCAATTCAGGGGAACTAATGAAAAACTGTTTTTT	CASSRQFRGTNEKLFF
.	TRBJ2-1	TRBD2	TRBV10-2	TGCGCCAGCAGTCCAACTAGCGGGTCACCGCAGTTCTTC	CASSPTSGSPQFF